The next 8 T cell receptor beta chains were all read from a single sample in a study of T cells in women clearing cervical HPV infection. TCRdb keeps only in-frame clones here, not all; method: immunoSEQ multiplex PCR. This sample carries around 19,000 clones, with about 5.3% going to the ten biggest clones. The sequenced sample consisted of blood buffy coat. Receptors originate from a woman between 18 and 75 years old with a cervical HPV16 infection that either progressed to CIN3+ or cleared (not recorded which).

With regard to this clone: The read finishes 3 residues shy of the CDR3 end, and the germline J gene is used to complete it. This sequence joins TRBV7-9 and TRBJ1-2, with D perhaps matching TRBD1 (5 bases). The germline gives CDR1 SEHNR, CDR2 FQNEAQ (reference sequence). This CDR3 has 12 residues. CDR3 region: CASSLVGEDYTF. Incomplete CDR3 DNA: TGTGCCAGCAGCTTAGTAGGGGAGGAC.

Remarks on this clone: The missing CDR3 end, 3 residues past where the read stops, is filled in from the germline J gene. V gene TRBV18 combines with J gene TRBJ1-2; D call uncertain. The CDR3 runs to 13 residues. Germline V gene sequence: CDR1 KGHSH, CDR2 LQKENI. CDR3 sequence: CASSAPSSYDYTF. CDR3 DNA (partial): TGTGCCAGCTCAGCCCCGTCTAGTTACGAC. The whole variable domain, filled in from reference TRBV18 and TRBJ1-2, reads NAGVMQNPRHLVRRRGQEARLRCSPMKGHSHVYWYRQLPEEGLKFMVYLQKENIIDESGMPKERFSAEFPKEGPSILRIQQVVRGDSAAYFCASSAPSSYDYTFGSGTRLTVV.

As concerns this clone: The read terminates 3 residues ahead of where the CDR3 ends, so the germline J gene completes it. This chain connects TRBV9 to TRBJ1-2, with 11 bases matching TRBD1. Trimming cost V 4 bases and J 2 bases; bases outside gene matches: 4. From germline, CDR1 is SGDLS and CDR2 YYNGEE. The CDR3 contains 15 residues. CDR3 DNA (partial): TGTGCCAGCAGCACAGGACAGGGGGCGAACTATGGC. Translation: CASSTGQGANYG. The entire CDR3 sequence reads CASSTGQGANYGYTF. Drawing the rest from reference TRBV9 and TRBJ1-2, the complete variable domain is DSGVTQTPKHLITATGQRVTLRCSPRSGDLSVYWYQQSLDQGLQFLIQYYNGEERAKGNILERFSAQQFPDLHSELNLSSLELGDSALYFCASSTGQGANYGYTFGSGTRLTVV.

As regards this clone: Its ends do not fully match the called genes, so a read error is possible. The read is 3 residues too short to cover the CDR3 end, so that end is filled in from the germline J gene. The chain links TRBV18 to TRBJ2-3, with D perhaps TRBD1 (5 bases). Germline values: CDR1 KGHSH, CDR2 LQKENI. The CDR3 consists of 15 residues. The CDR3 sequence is CASPPQTGFQETQYF. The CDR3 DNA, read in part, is TGTGCCAGCCCACCACAAACAGGCTTTCAAGAGACG. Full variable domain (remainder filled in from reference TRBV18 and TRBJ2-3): NAGVMQNPRHLVRRRGQEARLRCSPMKGHSHVYWYRQLPEEGLKFMVYLQKENIIDESGMPKERFSAEFPKEGPSILRIQQVVRGDSAAYFCASPPQTGFQETQYFGPGTRLTVL.

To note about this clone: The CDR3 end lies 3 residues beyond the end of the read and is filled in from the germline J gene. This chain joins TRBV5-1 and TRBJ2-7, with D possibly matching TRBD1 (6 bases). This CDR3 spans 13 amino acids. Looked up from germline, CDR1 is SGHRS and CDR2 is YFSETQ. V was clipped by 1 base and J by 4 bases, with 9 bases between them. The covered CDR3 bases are TGCGCCAGCAGCTTGCCAGGGGTTTACGAG. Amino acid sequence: CASSLPGVYE. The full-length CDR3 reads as CASSLPGVYEQYF.

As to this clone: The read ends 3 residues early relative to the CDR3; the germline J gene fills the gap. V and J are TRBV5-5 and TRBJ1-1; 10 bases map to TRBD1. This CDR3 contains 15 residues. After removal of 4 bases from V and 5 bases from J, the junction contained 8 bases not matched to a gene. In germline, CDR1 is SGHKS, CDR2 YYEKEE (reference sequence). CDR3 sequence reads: CASSPKRDRGTEAFF. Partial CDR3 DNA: TGTGCCAGCAGCCCAAAAAGGGACAGGGGTACTGAA.

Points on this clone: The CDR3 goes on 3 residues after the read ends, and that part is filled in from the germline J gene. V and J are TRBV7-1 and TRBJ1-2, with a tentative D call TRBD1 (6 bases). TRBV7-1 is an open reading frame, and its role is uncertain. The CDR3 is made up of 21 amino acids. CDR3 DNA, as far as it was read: TGTGCCAGCAGCTCCCCCATGAGGTCAGGGGCGACTAGCGGGGGGGCCCATGAC. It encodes CASSSPMRSGATSGGAHD. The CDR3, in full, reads CASSSPMRSGATSGGAHDYTF.

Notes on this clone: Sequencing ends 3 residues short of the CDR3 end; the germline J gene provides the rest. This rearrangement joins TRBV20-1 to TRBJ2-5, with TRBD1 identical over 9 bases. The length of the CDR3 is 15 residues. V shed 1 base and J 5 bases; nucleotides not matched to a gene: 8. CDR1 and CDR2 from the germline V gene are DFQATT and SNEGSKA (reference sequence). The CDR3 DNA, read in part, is TGCAGTGCTAGAGGACCGGGACAGGGAGGGGAGACC. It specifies CSARGPGQGGET. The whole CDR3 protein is CSARGPGQGGETQYF.